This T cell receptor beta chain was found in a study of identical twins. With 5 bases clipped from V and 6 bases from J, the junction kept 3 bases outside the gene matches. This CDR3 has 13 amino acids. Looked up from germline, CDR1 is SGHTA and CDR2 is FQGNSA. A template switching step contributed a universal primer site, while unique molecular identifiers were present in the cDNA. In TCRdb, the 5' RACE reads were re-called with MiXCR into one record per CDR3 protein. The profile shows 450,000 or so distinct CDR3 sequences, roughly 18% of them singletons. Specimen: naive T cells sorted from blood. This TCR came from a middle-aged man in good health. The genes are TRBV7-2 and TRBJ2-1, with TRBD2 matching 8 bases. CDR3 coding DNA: TGTGCCAGCAGCCGGGGGGGGTCCAATGAGCAGTTCTTC. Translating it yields CASSRGGSNEQFF.